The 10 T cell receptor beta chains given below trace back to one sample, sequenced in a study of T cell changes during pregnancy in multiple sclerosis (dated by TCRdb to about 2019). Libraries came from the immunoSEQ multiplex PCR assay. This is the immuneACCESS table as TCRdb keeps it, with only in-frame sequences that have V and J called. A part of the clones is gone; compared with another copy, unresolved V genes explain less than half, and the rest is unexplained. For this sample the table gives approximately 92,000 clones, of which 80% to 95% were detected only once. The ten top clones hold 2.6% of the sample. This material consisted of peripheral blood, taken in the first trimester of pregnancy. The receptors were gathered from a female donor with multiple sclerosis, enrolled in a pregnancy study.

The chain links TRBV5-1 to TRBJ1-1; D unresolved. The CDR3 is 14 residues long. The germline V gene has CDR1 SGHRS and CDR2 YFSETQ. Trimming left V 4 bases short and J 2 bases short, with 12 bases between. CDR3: CASSRNSANTEAFF. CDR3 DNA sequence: TGCGCCAGCAGCAGAAACAGTGCCAACACTGAAGCTTTCTTT.

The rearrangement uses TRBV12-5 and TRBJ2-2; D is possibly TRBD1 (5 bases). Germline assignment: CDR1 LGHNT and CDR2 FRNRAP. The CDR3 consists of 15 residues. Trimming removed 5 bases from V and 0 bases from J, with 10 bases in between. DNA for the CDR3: TGTGCTAGTGGTACGGACAAGTCGAACACCGGGGAGCTGTTTTTT. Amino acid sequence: CASGTDKSNTGELFF.

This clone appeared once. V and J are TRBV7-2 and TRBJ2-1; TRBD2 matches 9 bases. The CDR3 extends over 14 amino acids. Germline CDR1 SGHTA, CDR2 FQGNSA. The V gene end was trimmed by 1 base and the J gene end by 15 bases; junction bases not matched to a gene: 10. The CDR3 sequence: CASSLGGSGGEAFF. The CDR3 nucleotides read TGTGCCAGCAGCTTAGGCGGTAGCGGGGGTGAGGCGTTCTTC.

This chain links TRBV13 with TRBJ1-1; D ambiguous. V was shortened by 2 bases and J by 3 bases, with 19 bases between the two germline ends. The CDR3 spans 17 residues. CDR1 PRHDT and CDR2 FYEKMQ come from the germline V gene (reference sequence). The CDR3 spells CASSLYGTQRPYTEAFF. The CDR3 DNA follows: TGTGCCAGCAGCTTATATGGTACCCAGCGCCCTTACACTGAAGCTTTCTTT.

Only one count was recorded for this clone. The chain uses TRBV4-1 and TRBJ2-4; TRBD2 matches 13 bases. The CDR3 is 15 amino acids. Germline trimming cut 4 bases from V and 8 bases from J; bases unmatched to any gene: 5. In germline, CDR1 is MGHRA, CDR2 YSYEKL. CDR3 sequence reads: CASSPRTSGSDIQYF. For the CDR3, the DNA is TGCGCCAGCAGCCCCCGGACTAGCGGGAGCGACATTCAGTACTTC.

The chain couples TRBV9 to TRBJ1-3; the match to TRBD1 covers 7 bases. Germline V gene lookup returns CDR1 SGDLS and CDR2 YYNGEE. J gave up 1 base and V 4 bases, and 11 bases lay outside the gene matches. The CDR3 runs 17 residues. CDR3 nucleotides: TGTGCCAGCAGCCCTCCCGGACAGGCCGTTTCTGGAAACACCATATATTTT. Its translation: CASSPPGQAVSGNTIYF. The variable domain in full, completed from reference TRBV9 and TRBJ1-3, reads DSGVTQTPKHLITATGQRVTLRCSPRSGDLSVYWYQQSLDQGLQFLIQYYNGEERAKGNILERFSAQQFPDLHSELNLSSLELGDSALYFCASSPPGQAVSGNTIYFGEGSWLTVV.

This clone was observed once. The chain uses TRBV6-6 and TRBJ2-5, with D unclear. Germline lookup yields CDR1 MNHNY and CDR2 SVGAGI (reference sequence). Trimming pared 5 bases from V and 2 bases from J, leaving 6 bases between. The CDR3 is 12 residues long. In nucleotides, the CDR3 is TGTGCCAGCAGTCCCCTTCAAGAGACCCAGTACTTC. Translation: CASSPLQETQYF.

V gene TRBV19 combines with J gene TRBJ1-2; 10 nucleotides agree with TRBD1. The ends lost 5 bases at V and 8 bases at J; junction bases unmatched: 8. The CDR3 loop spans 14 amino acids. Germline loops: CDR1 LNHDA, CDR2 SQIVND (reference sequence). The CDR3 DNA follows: TGTGCCAGTAGTGTCTTCGGGACAGGGGACGGCTACACCTTC. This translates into CASSVFGTGDGYTF.

The CDR3 DNA is TGTGCCAGCAGCAAAGTGGGGGGGCAGCCCCAGCATTTT. Translating it yields CASSKVGGQPQHF. The chain combines TRBV5-5 with TRBJ1-5, with D possibly being TRBD1 (5 bases). Looked up from germline, CDR1 is SGHKS and CDR2 is YYEKEE (reference sequence). The CDR3 runs 13 residues. Between the trimmed V and J ends, which lost 4 bases and 7 bases, there was a span of 12 bases.

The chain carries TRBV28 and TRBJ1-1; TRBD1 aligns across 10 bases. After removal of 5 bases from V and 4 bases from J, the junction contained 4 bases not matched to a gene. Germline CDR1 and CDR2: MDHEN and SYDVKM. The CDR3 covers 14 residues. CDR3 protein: CASSLGQGITEAFF. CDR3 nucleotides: TGTGCCAGCAGTCTGGGACAGGGGATCACTGAAGCTTTCTTT.